Listed below are T cell receptor beta chains from one sample, sequenced in a study of shared clonotypes between healthy human individuals. The table came from immunoSEQ multiplex PCR; TCRdb's copy has only in-frame clones and leaves some out. The data hold about 2.4 million clones, with roughly 92% observed a single time. Sequenced: naive CD4+ T cells sorted from blood. The receptors shown here come from a man between 18 and 35 years old in good health. Each CDR3 is given with its conserved first and last residue. Each record gives: V gene, J gene, D gene, clone size, CDR3 protein, CDR3 DNA. A D gene is named only where the DNA matches it firmly. Clone size is stated in some rows and not others, as once, few, many or a class when expanded.

>TRBV5-1|TRBJ1-2|-|-
CASSLGEGDYGYTF
TGCGCCAGCAGCTTGGGCGAGGGCGACTATGGCTACACCTTC
>TRBV2|TRBJ2-1|-|-
CASLEGGPVSDEQFF
TGTGCCAGCTTGGAGGGGGGGCCCGTTAGCGATGAGCAGTTCTTC
>TRBV29-1|TRBJ1-2|TRBD1|once
CSADREMGYTF
TGCAGCGCTGACAGGGAGATGGGCTACACCTTC
>TRBV25-1|TRBJ1-2|-|-
CASSDGYGYTF
TGTGCCAGCAGTGACGGGTATGGCTACACCTTC
>TRBV7-8|TRBJ2-3|TRBD1|-
CASSLGGQGVSDTQYF
TGTGCCAGCAGCTTAGGGGGACAGGGAGTGTCAGATACGCAGTATTTT
>TRBV19|TRBJ2-3|TRBD2|-
CASRERTSGRLGTDTQYF
TGTGCCAGTAGGGAACGGACTAGCGGGAGGTTGGGTACGGATACGCAGTATTTT
>TRBV7-9|TRBJ1-2|-|-
CASSLSPTGLSQRGYTF
TGTGCCAGCAGCTTGTCCCCCACAGGGCTCTCCCAGCGAGGCTACACCTTC
>TRBV2|TRBJ1-4|-|once
CASRNSGTLPNEKLFF
TGTGCCAGCAGGAACTCCGGGACTTTACCTAATGAAAAACTGTTTTTT
>TRBV7-9|TRBJ2-7|-|-
CASSLEGGPYEQYF
TGTGCCAGCAGCTTAGAGGGGGGGCCCTACGAGCAGTACTTC
>TRBV6-6|TRBJ2-2|-|-
CASSSPNTGELFF
TGTGCCAGCAGTTCCCCGAACACCGGGGAGCTGTTTTTT
>TRBV12-5|TRBJ1-5|-|-
CASGEGEGNQPQHF
TGTGCTAGTGGGGAGGGGGAAGGCAATCAGCCCCAGCATTTT
>TRBV5-6|TRBJ1-2|TRBD1|-
CASSSGTVNGYTF
TGTGCCAGCAGTTCCGGGACAGTGAATGGCTACACCTTC
>TRBV10-3|TRBJ2-7|TRBD2|once
CAISGLAGVEQYF
TGTGCCATCAGTGGGCTAGCGGGAGTCGAGCAGTACTTC
>TRBV6-5|TRBJ2-1|TRBD2|-
CASRWSRREDNEQFF
TGTGCCAGCAGATGGTCTAGGCGGGAGGACAATGAGCAGTTCTTC
>TRBV2|TRBJ2-7|TRBD2|-
CASSTAGTTSYEQYF
TGTGCCAGCTCTACCGCCGGGACTACAAGCTACGAGCAGTACTTC
>TRBV9|TRBJ2-7|-|once
CASSVGDTTYEQYF
TGTGCCAGCAGCGTAGGGGACACCACCTACGAGCAGTACTTC
>TRBV7-2|TRBJ1-3|-|-
CASSLERTGNTIYF
TGTGCCAGCAGCTTAGAGCGGACTGGAAACACCATATATTTT
>TRBV7-2|TRBJ2-5|-|-
CASRVLVETQYF
TGTGCCAGCAGGGTATTGGTAGAGACCCAGTACTTC
>TRBV6-4|TRBJ1-1|-|-
CASSRRGDGNTEAFF
TGTGCCAGCAGCCGAAGGGGGGACGGGAACACTGAAGCTTTCTTT
>TRBV28|TRBJ2-2|-|once
CASSSPQFGGLSTGELFF
TGTGCCAGCAGTTCTCCCCAATTTGGCGGGTTGAGTACCGGGGAGCTGTTTTTT
>TRBV5-1|TRBJ2-7|-|-
CASSLEGGGTYEQYF
TGCGCCAGCAGCTTGGAGGGGGGAGGGACCTACGAGCAGTACTTC
>TRBV7-2|TRBJ1-1|TRBD1|once
CASSPDRTYTEAFF
TGTGCCAGCAGCCCGGACAGGACCTACACTGAAGCTTTCTTT
>TRBV12-5|TRBJ2-7|-|few
CASGGTNSYEQYF
TGTGCTAGTGGGGGGACGAACTCCTACGAGCAGTACTTC
>TRBV11-2|TRBJ1-6|-|-
CASSLAGGAGSPLHF
TGTGCCAGCAGCTTAGCCGGCGGGGCTGGATCACCCCTCCACTTT
>TRBV5-8|TRBJ2-1|-|-
CAGGRSSYNEQFF
TGTGCCGGTGGACGGAGCTCCTACAATGAGCAGTTCTTC
>TRBV5-1|TRBJ2-3|-|-
CASSILQDTQYF
TGCGCCAGCAGCATCCTTCAAGATACGCAGTATTTT
>TRBV7-3|TRBJ2-7|-|-
CASSLGGTPYEQYF
TGTGCCAGCAGCTTAGGGGGGACCCCCTACGAGCAGTACTTC
>TRBV5-1|TRBJ1-3|TRBD1|-
CASSRGQGARGNTIYF
TGCGCCAGCAGCAGGGGACAGGGGGCGAGAGGAAACACCATATATTTT
>TRBV7-2|TRBJ1-4|TRBD1|-
CASSPKTGTNEKLFF
TGTGCCAGCAGCCCAAAGACAGGGACTAATGAAAAACTGTTTTTT
>TRBV5-1|TRBJ2-5|-|few
CASSLVGGQETQYF
TGCGCCAGCAGCTTGGTGGGCGGCCAAGAGACCCAGTACTTC
>TRBV7-2|TRBJ2-2|-|-
CASSLMGALTGELFF
TGTGCCAGCAGCTTAATGGGGGCTCTCACCGGGGAGCTGTTTTTT
>TRBV5-4|TRBJ2-7|TRBD2|-
CASSFSSGSGYEQYF
TGTGCCAGCAGCTTCTCTAGCGGGAGTGGTTACGAGCAGTACTTC
>TRBV5-1|TRBJ1-6|-|-
CASSSQTNSPLHF
TGCGCCAGCAGCTCTCAGACCAATTCACCCCTCCACTTT
>TRBV7-3|TRBJ1-1|-|once
CASSRPGGEAFF
TGTGCCAGCAGCCGACCCGGAGGTGAAGCTTTCTTT
>TRBV5-3|TRBJ1-5|-|-
CARSFRGQPQHF
TGTGCCAGAAGTTTCAGGGGACAGCCCCAGCATTTT
>TRBV23-1|TRBJ1-6|TRBD1|-
CASSQGQGNNSPLHF
TGCGCCAGCAGCCAAGGACAGGGAAATAATTCACCCCTCCACTTT
>TRBV9|TRBJ2-7|-|-
CASSVGVMTYEQYF
TGTGCCAGCAGCGTAGGAGTGATGACCTACGAGCAGTACTTC